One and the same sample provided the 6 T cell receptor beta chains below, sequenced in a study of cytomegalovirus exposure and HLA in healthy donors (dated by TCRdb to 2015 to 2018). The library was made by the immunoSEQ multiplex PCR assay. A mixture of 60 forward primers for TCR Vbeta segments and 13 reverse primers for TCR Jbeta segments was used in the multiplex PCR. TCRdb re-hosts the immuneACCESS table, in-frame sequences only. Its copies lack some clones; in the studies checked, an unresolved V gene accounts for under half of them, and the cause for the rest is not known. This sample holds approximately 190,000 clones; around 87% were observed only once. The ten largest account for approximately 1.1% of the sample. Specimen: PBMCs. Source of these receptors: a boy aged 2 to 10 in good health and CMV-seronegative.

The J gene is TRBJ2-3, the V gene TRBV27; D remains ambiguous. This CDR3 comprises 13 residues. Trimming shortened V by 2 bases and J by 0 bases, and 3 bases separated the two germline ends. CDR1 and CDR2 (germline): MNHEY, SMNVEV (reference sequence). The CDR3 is CASSLPSTDTQYF. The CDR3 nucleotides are TGTGCCAGCAGTTTACCTAGCACAGATACGCAGTATTTT.

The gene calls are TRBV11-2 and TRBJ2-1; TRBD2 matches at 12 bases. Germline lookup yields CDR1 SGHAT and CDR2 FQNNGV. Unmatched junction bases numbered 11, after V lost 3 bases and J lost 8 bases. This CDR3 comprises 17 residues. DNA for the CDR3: TGTGCCAGCAGCTTGCCACGGTGGCTAGCGGGGGGGGATGAGCAGTTCTTC. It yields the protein CASSLPRWLAGGDEQFF.

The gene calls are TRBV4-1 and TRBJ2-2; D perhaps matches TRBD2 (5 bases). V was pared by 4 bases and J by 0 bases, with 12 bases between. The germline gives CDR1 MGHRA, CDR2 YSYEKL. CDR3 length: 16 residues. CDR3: CASSLSSTTNTGELFF. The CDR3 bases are TGCGCCAGCAGCCTTTCCTCGACTACGAACACCGGGGAGCTGTTTTTT.

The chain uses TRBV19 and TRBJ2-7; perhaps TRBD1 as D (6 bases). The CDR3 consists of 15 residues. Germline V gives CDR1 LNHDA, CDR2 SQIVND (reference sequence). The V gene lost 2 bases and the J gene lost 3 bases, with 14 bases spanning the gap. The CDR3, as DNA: TGTGCCAGTAGTATATTGACAGGACCGAGCTACGAGCAGTACTTC. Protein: CASSILTGPSYEQYF.

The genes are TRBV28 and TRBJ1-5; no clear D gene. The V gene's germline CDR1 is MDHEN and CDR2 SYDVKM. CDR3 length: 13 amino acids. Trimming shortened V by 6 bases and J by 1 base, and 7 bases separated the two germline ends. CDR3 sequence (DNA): TGTGCCAGCAGGGAGGACAGCAATCAGCCCCAGCATTTT. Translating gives CASREDSNQPQHF. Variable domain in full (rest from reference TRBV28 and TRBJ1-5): DVKVTQSSRYLVKRTGEKVFLECVQDMDHENMFWYRQDPGLGLRLIYFSYDVKMKEKGDIPEGYSVSREKKERFSLILESASTNQTSMYLCASREDSNQPQHFGDGTRLSIL.

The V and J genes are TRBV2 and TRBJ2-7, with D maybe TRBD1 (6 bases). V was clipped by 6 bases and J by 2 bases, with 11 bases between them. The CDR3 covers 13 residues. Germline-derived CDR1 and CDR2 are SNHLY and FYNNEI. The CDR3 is CASRRQVAYEQYF. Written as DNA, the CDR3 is TGTGCCAGCAGGCGACAGGTAGCCTACGAGCAGTACTTC.